The 22 T cell receptor beta chains below all came from one sample that was sequenced in a study of T cell responses to AZD1222 COVID-19 vaccine. The assay was immunoSEQ multiplex PCR, and TCRdb's table has in-frame clones only and misses some. The table includes about 99,000 clones, around 90% detected once. The source was peripheral blood, collected on day 0 of AZD1222 vaccination. These receptors were taken from an adult in good health.

The V gene is TRBV12-3 or TRBV12-4, the J gene TRBJ2-7; 8 positions match TRBD2. Losses at the gene ends were 6 bases for V and 7 bases for J; bases not matched to a gene: 5. The CDR3 consists of 12 residues. The CDR3 region has the DNA TGTGCCAGCAGCTCGGGGGGGCGGGAGCAGTACGTC. Translated: CASSSGGREQYV.

This chain joins TRBV6-5 and TRBJ1-2; D not resolved. This CDR3 contains 10 residues. Germline lookup yields CDR1 MNHEY and CDR2 SVGAGI. The V end lost 6 bases, the J end lost 6 bases, and 5 bases lay between the germline ends. CDR3 coding DNA: TGTGCCAGCAGAACGGATGGCTACACCTTC. It translates to CASRTDGYTF.

This chain joins TRBV5-4 and TRBJ1-5; D is ambiguous. Germline CDR1 reads SGHNT; CDR2 reads YYREEE (reference sequence). Trimming shortened V by 4 bases and J by 6 bases, and 20 bases separated the two germline ends. The CDR3 runs 16 residues. The CDR3 DNA follows: TGTGCCAGCAGCCGAGATGGCGGGGTAGGCCTTCAGCCCCAGCATTTT. As protein: CASSRDGGVGLQPQHF.

The chain recombines TRBV7-2 with TRBJ1-5; D is unclear. The germline gives CDR1 SGHTA, CDR2 FQGNSA. The CDR3 has 12 amino acids. V was clipped by 3 bases and J by 4 bases, with 4 bases between them. CDR3 in amino acids: CASSFGNQPQHF. The CDR3 DNA is TGTGCCAGCAGCTTTGGAAATCAGCCCCAGCATTTT.

The chain uses TRBV5-1 and TRBJ2-1; no reliable D call. V was shortened by 4 bases and J by 0 bases, with 23 bases between the two germline ends. The CDR3 contains 19 residues. Germline CDR1 and CDR2: SGHRS and YFSETQ. The CDR3 sequence: CASSGILDPAGFSYNEQFF. CDR3 nucleotide sequence: TGCGCCAGCAGCGGTATCTTAGACCCGGCTGGGTTCTCCTACAATGAGCAGTTCTTC.

The chain couples TRBV6-6 to TRBJ2-7, with D hard to call. Germline CDR1 is MNHNY and CDR2 is SVGAGI (reference sequence). The length of the CDR3 is 12 residues. V was trimmed by 4 bases and J by 0 bases, leaving 4 bases between them. The CDR3 here is CASSLTSYEQYV. In DNA form, the CDR3 reads TGTGCCAGCAGTTTGACCTCCTACGAGCAGTACGTC.

This clone came up once. The gene calls are TRBV27 and TRBJ1-5; no clear D gene. Germline-derived CDR1 and CDR2 are MNHEY and SMNVEV (reference sequence). CDR3 length equals 14 residues. V lost 0 bases and J lost 3, with 6 bases in between. CDR3 protein: CASSLSSPNQPQHF. The DNA for the CDR3 is TGTGCCAGCAGTTTATCGAGCCCCAATCAGCCCCAGCATTTT.

The chain couples TRBV7-8 to TRBJ1-2; D is ambiguous. The CDR3 contains 15 residues. Trimming took off 1 base at V and 0 bases at J, with 9 bases between the two ends. Germline V gene sequence: CDR1 SGHVS, CDR2 FQNEAQ. The CDR3: CASSLDGSSNYGYTF. CDR3 DNA: TGTGCCAGCAGCTTAGATGGCAGCTCTAACTATGGCTACACCTTC. Using reference TRBV7-8 and TRBJ1-2 for the parts outside the CDR3, the full variable domain is GAGVSQSPRYKVAKRGQDVALRCDPISGHVSLFWYQQALGQGPEFLTYFQNEAQLDKSGLPSDRFFAERPEGSVSTLKIQRTQQEDSAVYLCASSLDGSSNYGYTFGSGTRLTVV.

The chain employs TRBV5-1 and TRBJ2-7; D gene unclear. Deletions cut 2 bases from V and 2 bases from J, with 8 bases between. Germline V gives CDR1 SGHRS, CDR2 YFSETQ. CDR3 length: 13 residues. This CDR3 is CASSFRTAYEQYF. As DNA, the CDR3 is TGCGCCAGCAGCTTTAGAACAGCCTACGAGCAGTACTTC. Using reference TRBV5-1 and TRBJ2-7 for the parts outside the CDR3, the full variable domain is KAGVTQTPRYLIKTRGQQVTLSCSPISGHRSVSWYQQTPGQGLQFLFEYFSETQRNKGNFPGRFSGRQFSNSRSEMNVSTLELGDSALYLCASSFRTAYEQYFGPGTRLTVT.

The chain has TRBV6-6 and TRBJ2-7, with TRBD1 matching 7 bases. Germline V CDR1 and CDR2: MNHNY, SVGAGI (reference sequence). The J segment lost 5 bases and the V segment lost 7 bases, leaving 5 bases of the junction unmatched. This CDR3 has 12 amino acids. CDR3 nucleotide sequence: TGTGCCAGCACCGCGGACAGGAACGAGCAGTACGTC. It specifies CASTADRNEQYV.

The chain has TRBV20-1 and TRBJ2-7; D is perhaps TRBD1 (6 bases). Between the trimmed V and J ends, which lost 3 bases and 2 bases, there was a span of 23 bases. The CDR3 loop spans 17 amino acids. From germline, CDR1 is DFQATT and CDR2 SNEGSKA (reference sequence). The CDR3 protein is CSASSGSVMGAAYEQYF. CDR3 DNA sequence: TGCAGTGCTAGTTCTGGGAGTGTCATGGGGGCCGCCTACGAGCAGTACTTC.

This sequence joins TRBV19 and TRBJ1-4; tentative D call: TRBD1 (6 bases). V was clipped by 4 bases and J by 5 bases, with 14 bases between them. The CDR3 runs to 15 residues. Germline V lookup: CDR1 LNHDA, CDR2 SQIVND (reference sequence). The CDR3 nucleotides are TGTGCCAGTAGTAAACCAGGGGCAGAGAATGAAAAACTGTTTTTT. Its protein product is CASSKPGAENEKLFF.

V and J are TRBV7-2 and TRBJ2-1, with 12 positions matching TRBD2. The CDR3 runs 15 residues. Trimming at V came to 5 bases and at J to 9 bases, leaving 8 bases not matched to a gene. CDR1 is SGHTA, CDR2 FQGNSA, per germline. CDR3 in amino acids: CASSHQLAGGSEQFF. The DNA of the CDR3 is TGTGCCAGCAGCCATCAACTAGCGGGGGGAAGTGAGCAGTTCTTC. Variable domain in full (rest from reference TRBV7-2 and TRBJ2-1): GAGVSQSPSNKVTEKGKDVELRCDPISGHTALYWYRQSLGQGLEFLIYFQGNSAPDKSGLPSDRFSAERTGGSVSTLTIQRTQQEDSAVYLCASSHQLAGGSEQFFGPGTRLTVL.

The genes are TRBV5-6 and TRBJ1-1, with a possible D match to TRBD1 (6 bases). The CDR3 sequence is 16 residues long. The V and J ends lost 2 bases and 4 bases respectively, with 18 bases between them. Germline assignment: CDR1 SGHDT and CDR2 YYEEEE. CDR3 sequence: CASSLTNRAGSTEAFF. CDR3 nucleotide sequence: TGTGCCAGCAGCTTAACTAACAGGGCCGGATCCACTGAAGCTTTCTTT.

In its sample, this clone was seen once. The chain combines TRBV4-1 with TRBJ2-3, with 12 bases that match TRBD2. CDR3 length equals 17 residues. Germline assignment: CDR1 MGHRA and CDR2 YSYEKL. V was pared by 5 bases and J by 8 bases, with 14 bases of the junction left unmatched. The CDR3, as DNA: TGCGCCAGCAGCAACCCAAGGACTAGCGGGGAGAGGGGTACGCAGTATTTT. Its translation is CASSNPRTSGERGTQYF.

V is TRBV27 and J is TRBJ2-7, with no clear D. This CDR3 has 13 residues. The V gene lost 5 bases and the J gene lost 7 bases, with 15 bases spanning the gap. CDR1 is MNHEY and CDR2 is SMNVEV in the germline V gene (reference sequence). The CDR3 region is CASSPAAPLEQYF. The CDR3 DNA reads TGTGCCAGCAGTCCCGCCGCCCCTCTGGAGCAGTACTTC.

At least ten counts were recorded for this clone. The J gene is TRBJ1-5, the V gene TRBV6-2 or TRBV6-3; the D is unclear. The ends were cut back, 5 bases at V and 8 bases at J, with 16 bases in the middle. CDR3 length equals 14 residues. Germline V gives CDR1 MNHEY, CDR2 SVGEGT. The CDR3 bases are TGTGCCAGCAGTAGACCAGAGGGAAGGGAGCCCCAGCATTTT. This encodes CASSRPEGREPQHF.

The V and J genes are TRBV11-2 and TRBJ2-7; possibly TRBD1 for D (6 bases). The V and J ends lost 5 bases and 3 bases respectively, with 11 bases between them. Germline V gene lookup returns CDR1 SGHAT and CDR2 FQNNGV. The CDR3 has 13 amino acids. DNA for the CDR3: TGTGCCAGCAGCCTTACAGGGTACTACGAGCAGTACGTC. Residues: CASSLTGYYEQYV.

The chain links TRBV25-1 to TRBJ2-7; 8 bases are a match to TRBD1. The V segment lost 4 bases and the J segment 7 bases; nucleotides outside the gene matches: 15. Germline lookup yields CDR1 MGHDK and CDR2 SYGVNS. The CDR3 is made up of 16 amino acids. CDR3 sequence: CASSGARTGPSGEQYF. The CDR3 nucleotides are TGTGCCAGCAGTGGGGCCAGGACAGGGCCCTCCGGGGAGCAGTACTTC.

This chain connects TRBV19 to TRBJ1-1; the D gene is possibly TRBD1 (5 bases). The CDR3 runs 14 residues. Germline values: CDR1 LNHDA, CDR2 SQIVND (reference sequence). The V end lost 3 bases, the J end lost 5 bases, and 13 bases lay between the germline ends. The CDR3 DNA is TGTGCCAGTAGTATCCGCGGGGGACCGACTGAAGCTTTCTTT. It encodes CASSIRGGPTEAFF. The complete variable domain, with remaining parts taken from reference TRBV19 and TRBJ1-1, reads DGGITQSPKYLFRKEGQNVTLSCEQNLNHDAMYWYRQDPGQGLRLIYYSQIVNDFQKGDIAEGYSVSREKKESFPLTVTSAQKNPTAFYLCASSIRGGPTEAFFGQGTRLTVV.

J is TRBJ2-2 and V is TRBV7-3, with D hard to call. The V and J ends lost 5 bases and 0 bases respectively, with 10 bases between them. Per the germline V gene, CDR1 is SGHTA and CDR2 is FQGTGA. The CDR3 has 15 residues. CDR3 region: CASSPRSTNTGELFF. The CDR3, as DNA: TGTGCCAGCAGCCCCAGGTCCACGAACACCGGGGAGCTGTTTTTT.

This chain links TRBV4-3 with TRBJ1-2; 7 positions match TRBD1. The V segment lost 2 bases and the J segment 6 bases; nucleotides outside the gene matches: 3. The CDR3 has 13 amino acids. CDR1 and CDR2 from the germline V gene are LGHNA and YSLEER. DNA of the CDR3: TGCGCCAGCAGCCAAACGACAGGGAATGGCTACACCTTC. Translation gives CASSQTTGNGYTF.